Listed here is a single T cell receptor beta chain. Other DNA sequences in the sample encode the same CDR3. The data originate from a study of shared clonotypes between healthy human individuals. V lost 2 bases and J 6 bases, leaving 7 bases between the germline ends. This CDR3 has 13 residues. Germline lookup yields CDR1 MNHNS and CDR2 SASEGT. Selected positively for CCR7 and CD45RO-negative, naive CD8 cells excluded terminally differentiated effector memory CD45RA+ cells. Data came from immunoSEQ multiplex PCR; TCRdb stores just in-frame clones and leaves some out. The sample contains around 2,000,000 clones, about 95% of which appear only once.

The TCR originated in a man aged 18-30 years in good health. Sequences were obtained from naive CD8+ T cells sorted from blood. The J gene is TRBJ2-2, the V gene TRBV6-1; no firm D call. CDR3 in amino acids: CASSELGSGELFF. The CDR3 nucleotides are TGTGCCAGCAGTGAATTAGGATCCGGGGAGCTGTTTTTT.